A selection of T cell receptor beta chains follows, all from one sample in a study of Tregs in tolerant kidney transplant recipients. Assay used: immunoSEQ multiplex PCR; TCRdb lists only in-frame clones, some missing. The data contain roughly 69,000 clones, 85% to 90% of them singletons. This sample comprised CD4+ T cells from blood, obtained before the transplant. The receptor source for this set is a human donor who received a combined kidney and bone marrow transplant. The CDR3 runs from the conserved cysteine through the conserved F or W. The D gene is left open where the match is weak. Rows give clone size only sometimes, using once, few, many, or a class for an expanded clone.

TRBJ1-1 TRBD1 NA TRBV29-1 CSVERDRKNTEAFF TGCAGCGTTGAAAGGGACAGGAAGAACACTGAAGCTTTCTTT
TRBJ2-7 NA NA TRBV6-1 CASSDQGFTNEQYF TGTGCCAGCAGCGATCAGGGGTTTACGAACGAGCAGTACTTC
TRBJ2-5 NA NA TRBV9 CASSVGREETQYF TGTGCCAGCAGCGTAGGAAGAGAAGAGACCCAGTACTTC
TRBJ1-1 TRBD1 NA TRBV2 CASGRQGMNTEAFF TGTGCCAGTGGGCGACAGGGCATGAACACTGAAGCTTTCTTT
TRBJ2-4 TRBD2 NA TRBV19 CASRDSGRENIQYF TGTGCCAGTAGAGATAGCGGGAGGGAAAACATTCAGTACTTC
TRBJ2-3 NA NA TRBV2 CASTYLGGNTDTQYF TGTGCCAGCACTTATCTAGGAGGGAACACAGATACGCAGTATTTT
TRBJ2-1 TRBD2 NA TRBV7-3 CASSSGRGYNEQFF TGTGCCTCAAGCAGCGGGAGAGGCTACAATGAGCAGTTCTTC
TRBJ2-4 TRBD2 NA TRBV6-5 CASSSAGGVKNIQYF TGTGCCAGCAGTTCGGCGGGAGGGGTCAAAAACATTCAGTACTTC
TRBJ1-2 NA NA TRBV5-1 CASSLGSDGAYGYTF TGCGCCAGCAGCTTGGGTTCGGATGGAGCCTATGGCTACACCTTC
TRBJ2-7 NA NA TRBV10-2 CATTFGGTSYEQYF TGCGCCACAACCTTTGGCGGAACCTCCTACGAGCAGTACTTC
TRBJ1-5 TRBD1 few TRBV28 CASRMTGQGDQPQHF TGTGCCAGCAGAATGACGGGACAGGGGGATCAGCCCCAGCATTTT
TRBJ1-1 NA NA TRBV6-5 CASSYSMPGEAFF TGTGCCAGCAGTTACTCGATGCCAGGAGAAGCTTTCTTT
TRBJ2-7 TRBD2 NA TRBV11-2 CASSGEAGHYEQYF TGTGCCAGCAGCGGGGAAGCGGGGCACTACGAGCAGTACTTC
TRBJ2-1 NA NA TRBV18 CASSPLRGSAYNEQFF TGTGCCAGCTCACCCCTAAGAGGGAGTGCGTACAATGAGCAGTTCTTC
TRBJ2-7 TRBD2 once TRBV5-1 CASSPTSGSYEQYF TGCGCCAGCAGCCCGACTAGCGGATCCTACGAGCAGTACTTC
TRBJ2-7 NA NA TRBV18 CASSPGDRRTYEQYF TGTGCCAGCTCACCGGGCGACAGACGCACCTACGAGCAGTACTTC
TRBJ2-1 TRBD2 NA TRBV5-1 CASSLESGRGNEQFF TGCGCCAGCAGCTTGGAGAGCGGGAGGGGGAATGAGCAGTTCTTC
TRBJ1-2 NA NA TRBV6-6 CASRGTGGSGYTF TGTGCCAGCAGGGGGACGGGGGGCTCTGGCTACACCTTC